The source of this T cell receptor (beta chain) is a study of T cell responses to AZD1222 COVID-19 vaccine. Some clones are missing from TCRdb's copy, which holds only in-frame ones; the method was immunoSEQ multiplex PCR. The profile shows over 100,000 clones, approximately 90% of them singletons. This clone appeared a few times. Its antigen is undetermined. The study, taken as a whole, reports: Seropositive AZD1222 recipients at baseline numbered only five or six. Only after the peak T cell response were repertoires sampled. Dominant CD4 TCR responses targeted spike regions 160-218 and 743-854.

The sequencing used peripheral blood, collected on day 0 of AZD1222 vaccination. This sequence originates from an adult in good health.

The chain's CDR3 is CASSLGGTSNQPQHF. CDR3 sequence (DNA): TGTGCCAGCAGCCTGGGAGGGACGAGCAATCAGCCCCAGCATTTT. The chain employs TRBV5-6 and TRBJ1-5, with a tentative D call TRBD1 (5 bases). The CDR3 covers 15 residues. CDR1 is SGHDT and CDR2 is YYEEEE in the germline V gene. The germline V and J ends were trimmed by 4 bases and 1 base, with 12 bases remaining between them.